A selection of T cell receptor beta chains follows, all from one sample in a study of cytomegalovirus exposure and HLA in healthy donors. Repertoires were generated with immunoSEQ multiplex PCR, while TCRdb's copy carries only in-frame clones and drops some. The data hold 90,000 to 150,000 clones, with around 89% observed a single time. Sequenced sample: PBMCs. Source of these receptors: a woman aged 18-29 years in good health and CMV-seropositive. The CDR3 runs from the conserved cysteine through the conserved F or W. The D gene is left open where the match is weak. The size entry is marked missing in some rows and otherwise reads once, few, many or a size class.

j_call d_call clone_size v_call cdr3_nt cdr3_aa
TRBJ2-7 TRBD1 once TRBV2 TGTGCCAGCAGTGAAGCGGCCTTTAACAGGGGGCAAATAGATTGGCAGTACTTC CASSEAAFNRGQIDWQYF
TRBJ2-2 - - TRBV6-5 TGTGCCAGCAGTAGGGGTGGGACCGGGGAGCTGTTTTTT CASSRGGTGELFF
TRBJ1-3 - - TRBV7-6 TGTGCCAGCAGCTATAATGGAAACACCATATATTTT CASSYNGNTIYF
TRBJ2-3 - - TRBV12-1 TGTGCCAGCACTAACATATGGACTAGCGGGGAGGGGTCTAGCACAGATACGCAGTATTTT CASTNIWTSGEGSSTDTQYF
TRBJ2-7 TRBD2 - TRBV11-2 TGTGCCAGCAGCCTCAGGGAGGGCCAAGTCCGTTCCGAGCAGTACTTC CASSLREGQVRSEQYF
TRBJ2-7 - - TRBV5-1 TGCGCCAGCAGCCCCAGGGCCGGCGAGCAGTACTTC CASSPRAGEQYF
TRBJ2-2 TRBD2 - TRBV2 TGTGCCAGCAGTGACCTAGCGGGGGGGCGAAACACCGGGGAGCTGTTTTTT CASSDLAGGRNTGELFF
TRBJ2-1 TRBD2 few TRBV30 TGTGCCTGGAGGACTAGCGGGGGGGCGCGTGAGCAGTTCTTC CAWRTSGGAREQFF
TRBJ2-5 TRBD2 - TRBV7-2 TGTGCCAGCAGTCTAGCGGGGGGCAGGGAGACCCAGTACTTC CASSLAGGRETQYF
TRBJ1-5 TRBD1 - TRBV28 TGTGCCAGCAGACCGGGACAGGTTAACAATCAGCCCCAGCATTTT CASRPGQVNNQPQHF
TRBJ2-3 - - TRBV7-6 TGTGCCAGCAGCCCCGAAGGGGGAGTCCTCGCAGATACGCAGTATTTT CASSPEGGVLADTQYF
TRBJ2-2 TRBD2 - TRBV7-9 TGTGCCAGCAGCTTAACTAGCGGGAGCGGCGGGGAGCTGTTTTTT CASSLTSGSGGELFF
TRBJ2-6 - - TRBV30 TGTGCCTGGAGTGTACCAGGGGATTTCTCTGGGGCCAACGTCCTGACTTTC CAWSVPGDFSGANVLTF
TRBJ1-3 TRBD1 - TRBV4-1 TGCGCCAGCAGCCAACTTGGACAGGGACGCTCTGGAAACACCATATATTTT CASSQLGQGRSGNTIYF
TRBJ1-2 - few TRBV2 TGTGCCAGCGAACGAAGGGGGATGGACTATGGCTACACCTTC CASERRGMDYGYTF
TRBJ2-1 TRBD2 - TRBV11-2 TGTGCCAGCAGCTTCCCACTAGCGGGCCCGGCAGGGGAGCAGTTCTTC CASSFPLAGPAGEQFF
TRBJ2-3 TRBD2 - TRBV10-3 TGTGCCATCATACTGGGGGAGGGTAGCACAGATACGCAGTATTTT CAIILGEGSTDTQYF
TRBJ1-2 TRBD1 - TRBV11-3 TGTGCCAGCAGCCCTGGGACAGCCAGGAACTATGGCTACACCTTC CASSPGTARNYGYTF
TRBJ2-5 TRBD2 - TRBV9 TGTGCCAGCAGCGTAGGCGGGAGCGGGGAGACCCAGTACTTC CASSVGGSGETQYF
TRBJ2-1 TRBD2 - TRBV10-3 TGTGCCATCAGTGGGACTAGCGGGGTCTACAATGAGCAGTTCTTC CAISGTSGVYNEQFF
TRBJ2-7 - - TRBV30 TGTGCCTGGAGTGAGACAGGCTACGAGCAGTACTTC CAWSETGYEQYF
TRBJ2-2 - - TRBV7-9 TGTGCCAGCAGCTTAGACCCGGCCGGGGAGCTGTTTTTT CASSLDPAGELFF
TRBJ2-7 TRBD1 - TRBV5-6 TGTGCCAGCAGCTTGTGGGGGACAGGGGGGCACTACGAGCAGTACTTC CASSLWGTGGHYEQYF
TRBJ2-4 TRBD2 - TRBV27 TGTGCCAGCAGCAGACTAGCGGGAGGGCGGGATCGCCAAAACATTCAGTACTTC CASSRLAGGRDRQNIQYF
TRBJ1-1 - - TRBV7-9 TGTGCCAGCACGGGGGGGCTAGACACTGAAGCTTTCTTT CASTGGLDTEAFF
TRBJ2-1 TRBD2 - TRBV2 TGTGCCAGTAACGAGCGGGAGACAAACAATGAGCAGTTCTTC CASNERETNNEQFF
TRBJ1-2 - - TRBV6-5 TGTGCCAGCAGTTACTCGACAGGCCCTTATGGCTACACCTTC CASSYSTGPYGYTF
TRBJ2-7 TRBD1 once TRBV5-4 TGTGCCAGCAGCAAAGACAGGGGGAGAGCCTACGAGCAGTACTTC CASSKDRGRAYEQYF
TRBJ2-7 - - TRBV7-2 TGTGCCAGCAGCCGAAGAGAAAGTTCATACTACGAGCAGTACTTC CASSRRESSYYEQYF
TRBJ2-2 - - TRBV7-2 TGTGCCAGCAGCTTCAGGGCCGACACCGGGGAGCTGTTTTTT CASSFRADTGELFF
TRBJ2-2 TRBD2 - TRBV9 TGTGCCAGCAGCCCCGAGGGTAGCGGGAGACCATACACCGGGGAGCTGTTTTTT CASSPEGSGRPYTGELFF